Each of the 15 T cell receptor beta chains below was sequenced from the same sample in a study of CXCR3-negative and CXCR3-positive naive CD8 T cells. cDNA libraries for TRB were generated by 5' RACE incorporating UMI labels. TCRdb reprocessed the 5' RACE reads, keeping one entry per CDR3 protein, no DNA. The sample table sets out 100,000 to 150,000 distinct CDR3 sequences. Input material: naive CXCR3- CD8+ T cells from blood. Regarding subset: CD45RO-CCR7+CD27+CD95- naive CD8+ T cells lacking CXCR3 (TNR3-). Receptors were obtained from a human donor in good health. Some clones in this sample may be carry-over from other donors' samples.

The V gene is TRBV16, the J gene TRBJ1-2. The CDR3 consists of 18 residues. The germline V gene has CDR1 KGHSY and CDR2 FQNENV. The CDR3 here is CASSQVTGSPGLNYGYTF.

The J gene is TRBJ2-3, the V gene TRBV12-3 or TRBV12-4. The CDR3 has 13 residues. Here the CDR3 reads CASSLHHTDTQYF.

V is TRBV27 and J is TRBJ2-7; with no DNA, the TCRdb D assignment of TRBD2 cannot be verified. Germline CDR1 is MNHEY and CDR2 is SMNVEV (reference sequence). The CDR3 length is 16 residues. The CDR3 reads CASSFILAGGPHEQYF.

This chain's CDR3 is CASSQDRGASYEQYF. The chain is built from TRBV4-3 and TRBJ2-7. The CDR3 loop spans 15 amino acids. CDR1 LGHNA and CDR2 YSLEER come from the germline V gene.

The chain uses TRBV20-1 and TRBJ1-2; lacking DNA, the TRBD1 call made by TCRdb goes unchecked. The CDR3 consists of 12 residues. The V gene's germline CDR1 is DFQATT and CDR2 SNEGSKA (reference sequence). CDR3 loop: CSAKQDYYGYTF.

The chain recombines TRBV7-2 with TRBJ2-7. The CDR3 has 13 amino acids. Germline V gives CDR1 SGHTA, CDR2 FQGNSA. The CDR3 is CASSQTDFYEQYF.

The V call is TRBV29-1, the J call TRBJ2-1; lacking DNA, the TRBD2 call made by TCRdb goes unchecked. Germline V gene data show CDR1 as SQVTM and CDR2 as ANQGSEA. The CDR3 is 12 amino acids. The CDR3 spells CSVEERELEQFF.

The chain combines TRBV10-3 with TRBJ2-3. The CDR3 has 13 residues. Per the germline V gene, CDR1 is ENHRY and CDR2 is SYGVKD. Here the CDR3 reads CAISESLGDTQYF.

The rearrangement joins TRBV25-1 to TRBJ2-2. CDR1 MGHDK and CDR2 SYGVNS come from the germline V gene. The CDR3 spans 17 residues. CDR3 sequence: CASSARTGRSNAGELFF.

The chain employs TRBV5-1 and TRBJ2-1; TCRdb returns TRBD2, unconfirmable since there is no DNA. This CDR3 region has 15 residues. From germline, CDR1 is SGHRS and CDR2 YFSETQ. CDR3 sequence reads: CASSWKRGGPNEQFF.

J is TRBJ2-1 and V is TRBV5-1. The CDR3 extends over 13 amino acids. Germline V CDR1 and CDR2: SGHRS, YFSETQ. The CDR3 is CASSGLGYNEQFF.

The rearrangement links TRBV7-9 to TRBJ1-1; absent DNA, TCRdb's TRBD1 call cannot be checked. The CDR3 runs 16 residues. Germline assignment: CDR1 SEHNR and CDR2 FQNEAQ (reference sequence). The CDR3 sequence: CASSLMDRGLGTEAFF.

The CDR3 loop reads CASSYSGSYEQYF. This chain uses TRBV7-9 with TRBJ2-7; TCRdb names TRBD1, which stays unverified in the absence of DNA. The CDR3 runs to 13 residues. Germline V gene data show CDR1 as SEHNR and CDR2 as FQNEAQ (reference sequence).

The J gene is TRBJ2-2, the V gene TRBV7-9; TCRdb names TRBD2, which stays unverified in the absence of DNA. Germline CDR1 is SEHNR and CDR2 is FQNEAQ (reference sequence). The CDR3 contains 14 residues. CDR3 sequence: CASSSSSGAGELFF.

The chain couples TRBV5-4 to TRBJ2-1; TCRdb's D call of TRBD2 is untestable without DNA. The CDR3 has 16 amino acids. Germline-derived CDR1 and CDR2 are SGHNT and YYREEE (reference sequence). The CDR3 loop reads CASSFSGIPSYNEQFF.